The 27 T cell receptor beta chains listed next were all sequenced from one sample in a study of OX40 agonist ivuxolimab in advanced cancers. Method: immunoSEQ multiplex PCR; TCRdb's copy keeps in-frame clones and lacks some. In the table there are about 12,000 clones, more than 75% of which are singletons. The starting material was CD4+ or CD8+ T cells sorted from blood, obtained in a trial of the OX40 agonist ivuxolimab. The receptors originated from an adult with an advanced solid tumor such as melanoma, head and neck, liver or kidney cancer.

This rearrangement joins TRBV2 to TRBJ2-7; TRBD1 is a possible D gene (6 bases). Germline CDR1 and CDR2: SNHLY and FYNNEI. The CDR3 loop spans 11 amino acids. V was cut by 11 bases and J by 3 bases, with 11 bases left in between. Here the CDR3 reads CAAQDSYEQYF. The DNA for the CDR3 is TGTGCCGCACAGGACAGCTACGAGCAGTACTTC.

V gene TRBV29-1 combines with J gene TRBJ2-5; 12 bases are a match to TRBD1. V dropped 7 bases and J dropped 1; count of bases not matched to a gene: 19. This CDR3 spans 19 amino acids. Germline V gene lookup returns CDR1 SQVTM and CDR2 ANQGSEA. The CDR3 protein is CSAGRDRGPLAGLQETQYF. The CDR3 region has the DNA TGCAGCGCGGGCCGGGACAGGGGGCCACTAGCGGGACTCCAAGAGACCCAGTACTTC.

This clone occurred a few times. This chain links TRBV7-8 with TRBJ1-2, with unresolved D. This CDR3 has 15 residues. With 1 base removed from V and 4 bases from J, the gap between germline ends came to 13 bases. Germline-derived CDR1 and CDR2 are SGHVS and FQNEAQ. The CDR3 is CASSLVSEDIYGYTF. CDR3 DNA sequence: TGTGCCAGCAGCTTAGTCTCAGAGGATATCTATGGCTACACCTTC.

The rearrangement joins TRBV7-9 to TRBJ2-7; TRBD2 matches 9 bases. Germline V gives CDR1 SEHNR, CDR2 FQNEAQ (reference sequence). Trimming took 5 bases from V and 3 from J; bases not matched to a gene: 8. The CDR3 consists of 15 residues. This CDR3 is CASSPRASGNYEQYF. The CDR3, as DNA: TGTGCCAGCAGCCCAAGGGCTAGCGGGAACTACGAGCAGTACTTC.

This clone showed up just once. V is TRBV7-9 and J is TRBJ2-1; no definite D call. The V end was cut by 4 bases, the J end by 6 bases, with 22 bases between. The CDR3 is 17 residues long. Germline V gene data show CDR1 as SEHNR and CDR2 as FQNEAQ (reference sequence). This CDR3 reads CASSSTRHPEAVNEQFF. The CDR3 DNA is TGTGCCAGCAGCTCCACTCGTCACCCAGAGGCAGTCAATGAGCAGTTCTTC.

The CDR3: CASSWSSGELFF. Here the CDR3 DNA reads TGTGCCAGCAGCTGGTCCTCCGGGGAGCTGTTTTTT. V usage is TRBV5-6 and J usage is TRBJ2-2, with unresolved D. The CDR3 is 12 amino acids. CDR1 and CDR2 (germline): SGHDT, YYEEEE. Trimming left V 3 bases short and J 6 bases short, with 6 bases between.

This clone was picked up one time. V usage is TRBV7-8 and J usage is TRBJ2-7; no definite D call. Germline loops: CDR1 SGHVS, CDR2 FQNEAQ. The germline V and J ends were trimmed by 4 bases and 3 bases, with 4 bases remaining between them. There are 11 residues in the CDR3. The CDR3 loop reads CASSSVYEQYF. The CDR3 DNA sequence: TGTGCCAGCAGCTCCGTCTACGAGCAGTACTTC.

V is TRBV29-1 and J is TRBJ2-3, with 8 bases matching TRBD2. In germline, CDR1 is SQVTM, CDR2 ANQGSEA. The CDR3 covers 16 residues. V was clipped by 6 bases and J by 3 bases; unmatched bases: 14. The CDR3 DNA follows: TGCAGCGTGCCGGGATGGGGTAGCGGGACGACAGATACGCAGTATTTT. The encoded protein is CSVPGWGSGTTDTQYF.

In this sample, this clone turned up once. The chain uses TRBV29-1 and TRBJ2-7; TRBD2 is a possible D gene (6 bases). The V end lost 7 bases, the J end lost 0 bases, and 13 bases lay between the germline ends. Germline V gene lookup returns CDR1 SQVTM and CDR2 ANQGSEA. The CDR3 totals 13 residues. CDR3 sequence (DNA): TGCAGCGCCCGCGGGACGGCCTCCTACGAGCAGTACTTC. This encodes CSARGTASYEQYF.

This chain uses TRBV6-7 with TRBJ1-5; TRBD1 might be the D (5 bases). TRBV6-7 is marked as an open reading frame, function uncertain. CDR3 size: 14 residues. With 2 bases removed from V and 4 bases from J, the gap between germline ends came to 9 bases. The CDR3 spells CASSYAGRNQPQHF. CDR3 sequence (DNA): TGTGCCAGCAGTTACGCGGGACGAAATCAGCCCCAGCATTTT.

In its sample, this clone was seen once. The chain combines TRBV19 with TRBJ2-1; 14 bases match TRBD2. There are 16 residues in the CDR3. The germline V gene encodes CDR1 LNHDA and CDR2 SQIVND (reference sequence). The ends lost 3 bases at V and 8 bases at J; junction bases unmatched: 6. The CDR3 here is CASSMSGTSGSDEQFF. In nucleotides, the CDR3 is TGTGCCAGTAGTATGTCCGGGACTAGCGGGAGCGATGAGCAGTTCTTC. Full variable domain (outside the CDR3, taken from reference TRBV19 and TRBJ2-1): DGGITQSPKYLFRKEGQNVTLSCEQNLNHDAMYWYRQDPGQGLRLIYYSQIVNDFQKGDIAEGYSVSREKKESFPLTVTSAQKNPTAFYLCASSMSGTSGSDEQFFGPGTRLTVL.

V is TRBV7-2 and J is TRBJ2-5; 7 bases are a match to TRBD2. The CDR3 consists of 14 residues. Germline CDR1 and CDR2: SGHTA and FQGNSA. Germline trimming cut 1 base from V and 4 bases from J; bases unmatched to any gene: 3. This CDR3 reads CASSLEAGVETQYF. The CDR3 DNA follows: TGTGCCAGCAGCTTAGAGGCGGGAGTAGAGACCCAGTACTTC.

This chain links TRBV6-5 with TRBJ1-5, with D unresolved. Trimming removed 4 bases from V and 1 base from J, with 8 bases in between. From germline, CDR1 is MNHEY and CDR2 SVGAGI. The CDR3 consists of 14 residues. The CDR3 spells CASSSLSSNQPQHF. CDR3 nucleotides: TGTGCCAGCAGTTCCCTGTCCAGCAATCAGCCCCAGCATTTT.

The J gene is TRBJ2-5, the V gene TRBV7-9, with D tentatively TRBD2 (6 bases). This CDR3 has 16 residues. CDR1 and CDR2 (germline): SEHNR, FQNEAQ (reference sequence). Deletions cut 6 bases from V and 4 bases from J, with 21 bases between. CDR3 sequence reads: CASRKEVVAGRETQYF. The CDR3 nucleotides read TGTGCCAGCAGAAAAGAGGTAGTCGCGGGGCGAGAGACCCAGTACTTC.

The chain employs TRBV7-9 and TRBJ2-1, with 7 bases aligning to TRBD2. The V and J ends lost 3 bases and 3 bases, in that order; junction bases with no gene match: 2. The CDR3 has 14 residues. From germline, CDR1 is SEHNR and CDR2 FQNEAQ (reference sequence). The CDR3 coding sequence is TGTGCCAGCAGCTTGGGGGGGAACTACAATGAGCAGTTCTTC. The encoded protein is CASSLGGNYNEQFF.

V usage is TRBV9 and J usage is TRBJ2-7; 15 bases are a match to TRBD2. This CDR3 has 16 residues. Looked up from germline, CDR1 is SGDLS and CDR2 is YYNGEE. J was trimmed by 2 bases and V by 2 bases; bases with no gene match: 2. In DNA form, the CDR3 reads TGTGCCAGCAGCGTGGGACTAGCGGGAGGTACCTACGAGCAGTACTTC. Protein sequence: CASSVGLAGGTYEQYF.

The chain couples TRBV15 to TRBJ1-4; D is undetermined. Germline CDR1 and CDR2: LNHNV and YYDKDF (reference sequence). The CDR3 is 12 amino acids. V was cut by 1 base and J by 8 bases, with 5 bases left in between. Here the CDR3 DNA reads TGTGCCACCAGCAGAGGGCAGGAAAAACTGTTTTTT. Its protein is CATSRGQEKLFF. Filled out from reference TRBV15 and TRBJ1-4, the complete variable domain reads DAMVIQNPRYQVTQFGKPVTLSCSQTLNHNVMYWYQQKSSQAPKLLFHYYDKDFNNEADTPDNFQSRRPNTSFCFLDIRSPGLGDTAMYLCATSRGQEKLFFGSGTQLSVL.

The chain employs TRBV28 and TRBJ2-5; D not certain. From germline, CDR1 is MDHEN and CDR2 SYDVKM. V dropped 5 bases and J dropped 0 bases, with 13 bases sitting between them. The CDR3 is 15 residues long. CDR3 nucleotides: TGTGCCAGCAGTCTGGGCCAGGCCTACCAAGAGACCCAGTACTTC. It specifies CASSLGQAYQETQYF.

This rearrangement joins TRBV9 to TRBJ2-1; a weak D match, TRBD2 (5 bases). The CDR3 runs to 13 residues. V dropped 0 bases and J dropped 9 bases, with 10 bases sitting between them. Germline V gene sequence: CDR1 SGDLS, CDR2 YYNGEE. CDR3 in DNA: TGTGCCAGCAGCGTAGGACTAATCAGTGAGCAGTTCTTC. Translated, it gives CASSVGLISEQFF.

The rearrangement uses TRBV5-1 and TRBJ2-7; 7 bases match TRBD1. Germline V lookup: CDR1 SGHRS, CDR2 YFSETQ. The CDR3 extends over 13 amino acids. V lost 9 bases to trimming and J lost 4 bases; unmatched junction nucleotides: 10. The DNA for the CDR3 is TGCGCCAACAAGACAGGGTGTGTGTACGAGCAGTACTTC. This sequence encodes CANKTGCVYEQYF.

This clone occurred once. The chain joins TRBV28 to TRBJ1-3, with TRBD1 matching 7 bases. The germline gives CDR1 MDHEN, CDR2 SYDVKM. The CDR3 is 12 residues long. The J segment lost 6 bases and the V segment lost 10 bases, leaving 6 bases of the junction unmatched. The CDR3 DNA reads TGTGCCATTTCAACAGGGGTAAACACCATATATTTT. Amino acid sequence: CAISTGVNTIYF. Full variable domain (missing parts from reference TRBV28 and TRBJ1-3): DVKVTQSSRYLVKRTGEKVFLECVQDMDHENMFWYRQDPGLGLRLIYFSYDVKMKEKGDIPEGYSVSREKKERFSLILESASTNQTSMYLCAISTGVNTIYFGEGSWLTVV.

The rearrangement links TRBV5-4 to TRBJ1-1, with no clear D. The ends were cut back, 10 bases at V and 5 bases at J, with 18 bases in the middle. The germline gives CDR1 SGHNT, CDR2 YYREEE (reference sequence). The CDR3 has 13 residues. CDR3 nucleotides: TGTGCCTCCCAATACCCCAGTGGGACTGAAGCTTTCTTT. It encodes CASQYPSGTEAFF.

V gene TRBV2 combines with J gene TRBJ1-5; D unclear. Germline V CDR1 and CDR2: SNHLY, FYNNEI. V was cut by 1 base and J by 7 bases, with 8 bases left in between. CDR3 size: 13 residues. CDR3 DNA sequence: TGTGCCAGCAGTGAAGGATCAAGACAGCCCCAGCATTTT. Translation: CASSEGSRQPQHF.

CDR3 loop: CASSVGTSGYNEQFF. The CDR3 coding sequence is TGTGCCAGCAGCGTAGGGACTAGCGGATACAATGAGCAGTTCTTC. This chain uses TRBV9 with TRBJ2-1, with 10 bases lining up with TRBD2. V dropped 0 bases and J dropped 4; count of bases not matched to a gene: 1. CDR3 length equals 15 residues. The germline CDR1 and CDR2 sequences are SGDLS and YYNGEE. Full variable domain (remainder filled in from reference TRBV9 and TRBJ2-1): DSGVTQTPKHLITATGQRVTLRCSPRSGDLSVYWYQQSLDQGLQFLIQYYNGEERAKGNILERFSAQQFPDLHSELNLSSLELGDSALYFCASSVGTSGYNEQFFGPGTRLTVL.

A few counts support this clone. The chain has TRBV4-3 and TRBJ2-6; 9 nucleotides agree with TRBD1. The V gene's germline CDR1 is LGHNA and CDR2 YSLEER. V lost 4 bases and J lost 1; bases outside the gene matches: 8. The CDR3 sequence is 18 residues long. This CDR3 is CASSRAGQGASGANVLTF. The CDR3 bases are TGCGCCAGCAGCCGGGCGGGACAGGGCGCATCTGGGGCCAACGTCCTGACTTTC.

The DNA of the CDR3 is TGTGCCAGTAGTATTGCAGGGCGTTCCTACAATGAGCAGTTCTTC. It specifies CASSIAGRSYNEQFF. The chain links TRBV19 to TRBJ2-1; D is perhaps TRBD1 (5 bases). Looked up from germline, CDR1 is LNHDA and CDR2 is SQIVND (reference sequence). The CDR3 runs 15 residues. Trimming removed 3 bases from V and 1 base from J, with 10 bases in between.

For the CDR3, the DNA is TGTGCCAGCAGTTGGCAGGGGAACTATGGCTACACCTTC. Residues: CASSWQGNYGYTF. The chain employs TRBV6-5 and TRBJ1-2, with D perhaps matching TRBD1 (6 bases). V lost 4 bases and J 2 bases, leaving 8 bases between the germline ends. The CDR3 is made up of 13 amino acids. The germline V gene encodes CDR1 MNHEY and CDR2 SVGAGI.